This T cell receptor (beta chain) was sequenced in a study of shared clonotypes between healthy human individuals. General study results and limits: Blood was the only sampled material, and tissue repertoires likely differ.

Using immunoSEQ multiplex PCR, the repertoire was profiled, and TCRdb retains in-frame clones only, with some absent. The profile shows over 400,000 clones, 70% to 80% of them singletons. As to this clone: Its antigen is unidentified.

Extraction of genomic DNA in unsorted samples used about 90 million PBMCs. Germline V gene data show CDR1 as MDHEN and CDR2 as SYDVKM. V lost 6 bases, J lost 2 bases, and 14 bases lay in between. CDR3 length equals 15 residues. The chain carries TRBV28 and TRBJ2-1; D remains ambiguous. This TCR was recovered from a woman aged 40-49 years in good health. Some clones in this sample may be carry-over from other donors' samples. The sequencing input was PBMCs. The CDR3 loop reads CASSQGPSPYNEQFF. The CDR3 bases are TGTGCCAGCAGCCAAGGACCTTCTCCCTACAATGAGCAGTTCTTC.